These 7 T cell receptor beta chains were all obtained from the same sample, sequenced in a study of blood T cell repertoires in COVID-19. The repertoire was sequenced with immunoSEQ multiplex PCR; TCRdb's copy has only in-frame clones and lacks some. The table shows 200,000 to 250,000 clones, with roughly 89% occurring only once. Sequences were obtained from PBMCs or T cells enriched from blood (not recorded which). The receptors come from a woman between 40 and 50 years old with acute COVID-19.

The chain joins TRBV5-1 to TRBJ2-2; 14 bases align to TRBD2. This CDR3 contains 18 residues. V gave up 4 bases and J gave up 3 bases; unmatched junction bases: 8. Germline CDR1 and CDR2: SGHRS and YFSETQ. The CDR3 nucleotides are TGCGCCAGCAGCATCTGGACTAGCGGGGGGTTGTACACCGGGGAGCTGTTTTTT. Its translation is CASSIWTSGGLYTGELFF.

This chain links TRBV29-1 with TRBJ1-2; perhaps TRBD1 as D (6 bases). V lost 6 bases, J lost 4 bases, and 6 bases lay in between. The CDR3 extends over 10 amino acids. The germline V gene encodes CDR1 SQVTM and CDR2 ANQGSEA. The CDR3 reads CSVTGYGYTF. For the CDR3, the DNA is TGCAGCGTGACAGGCTATGGCTACACCTTC.

The chain employs TRBV30 and TRBJ2-3; tentative D call: TRBD1 (6 bases). V was cut by 2 bases and J by 1 base, with 10 bases left in between. This CDR3 is 14 amino acids long. CDR1 is GTSNPN, CDR2 SVGIG, per germline (reference sequence). CDR3 region: CAWSLAGGTDTQYF. CDR3 nucleotide sequence: TGTGCCTGGAGTCTGGCAGGGGGCACAGATACGCAGTATTTT.

The chain joins TRBV15 to TRBJ1-1; D possibly corresponds to TRBD1 (6 bases). This CDR3 spans 14 amino acids. The germline gives CDR1 LNHNV, CDR2 YYDKDF (reference sequence). Trimming pared 3 bases from V and 0 bases from J, leaving 8 bases between. CDR3 in amino acids: CATSSRQVNTEAFF. The CDR3 region has the DNA TGTGCCACCAGCAGCCGACAGGTGAACACTGAAGCTTTCTTT. Full variable domain (outside the CDR3, taken from reference TRBV15 and TRBJ1-1): DAMVIQNPRYQVTQFGKPVTLSCSQTLNHNVMYWYQQKSSQAPKLLFHYYDKDFNNEADTPDNFQSRRPNTSFCFLDIRSPGLGDTAMYLCATSSRQVNTEAFFGQGTRLTVV.

This clone was recorded once. The V call is TRBV5-6, the J call TRBJ1-1, with 8 bases that match TRBD1. In germline, CDR1 is SGHDT, CDR2 YYEEEE. There are 16 residues in the CDR3. J gave up 4 bases and V 4 bases, and 12 bases lay outside the gene matches. This CDR3 is CASSPAWRRGPTEAFF. The CDR3 DNA follows: TGTGCCAGCAGCCCCGCCTGGCGCAGGGGGCCCACTGAAGCTTTCTTT. Looking up the rest from reference TRBV5-6 and TRBJ1-1 gives the full variable domain: DAGVTQSPTHLIKTRGQQVTLRCSPKSGHDTVSWYQQALGQGPQFIFQYYEEEERQRGNFPDRFSGHQFPNYSSELNVNALLLGDSALYLCASSPAWRRGPTEAFFGQGTRLTVV.

The CDR3: CASSLTGAYEQYF. The CDR3 DNA reads TGCGCCAGCAGCTTGACAGGGGCCTACGAGCAGTACTTC. The chain couples TRBV5-1 to TRBJ2-7; 7 bases agree with TRBD1. Germline lookup yields CDR1 SGHRS and CDR2 YFSETQ. Trimming removed 1 base from V and 2 bases from J; junction bases left unmatched: 0. This CDR3 contains 13 residues.

This clone was seen more than once but under ten times. The CDR3 loop reads CASSPNTEAFF. CDR3 nucleotides: TGTGCCAGCAGTCCTAACACTGAAGCTTTCTTT. This rearrangement joins TRBV6-6 to TRBJ1-1; D unclear. CDR1 MNHNY and CDR2 SVGAGI come from the germline V gene (reference sequence). V lost 5 bases to trimming and J lost 2 bases, with 3 bases between them. The CDR3 sequence is 11 residues long.